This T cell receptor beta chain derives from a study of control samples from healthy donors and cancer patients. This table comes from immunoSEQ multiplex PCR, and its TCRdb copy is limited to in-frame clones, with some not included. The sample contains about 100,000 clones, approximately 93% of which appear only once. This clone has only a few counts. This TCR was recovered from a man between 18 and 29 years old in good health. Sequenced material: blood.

The CDR3: CASSYKQGISYGYTF. As DNA, the CDR3 is TGTGCCAGCAGTTACAAACAGGGGATATCCTATGGCTACACCTTC. The rearrangement uses TRBV6-5 and TRBJ1-2, with TRBD1 matching over 7 bases. The CDR3 sequence is 15 residues long. The V gene's germline CDR1 is MNHEY and CDR2 SVGAGI. With V trimmed by 2 bases and J by 4 bases, 7 bases remained unmatched.